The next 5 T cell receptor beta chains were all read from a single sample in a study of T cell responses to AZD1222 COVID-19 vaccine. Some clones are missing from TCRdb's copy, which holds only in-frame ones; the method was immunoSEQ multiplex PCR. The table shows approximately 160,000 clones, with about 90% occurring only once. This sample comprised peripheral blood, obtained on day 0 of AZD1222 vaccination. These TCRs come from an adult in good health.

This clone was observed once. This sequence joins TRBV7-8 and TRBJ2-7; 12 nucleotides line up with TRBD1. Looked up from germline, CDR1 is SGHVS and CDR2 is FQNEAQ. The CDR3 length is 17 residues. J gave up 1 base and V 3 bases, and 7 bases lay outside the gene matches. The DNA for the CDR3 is TGTGCCAGCAGCTTCGGGACAGGGGGCTTGACGTCCTACGAGCAGTACTTC. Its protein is CASSFGTGGLTSYEQYF.

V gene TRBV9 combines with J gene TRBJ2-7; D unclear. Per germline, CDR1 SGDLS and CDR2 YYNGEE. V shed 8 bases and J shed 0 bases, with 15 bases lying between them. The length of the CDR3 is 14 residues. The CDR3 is CASTPTVSSYEQYF. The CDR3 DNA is TGTGCCAGTACACCAACGGTAAGCTCCTACGAGCAGTACTTC.

The CDR3 sequence: CASSRALTGELFF. The CDR3 DNA follows: TGTGCCAGCTCTCGGGCACTTACCGGGGAGCTGTTTTTT. This chain connects TRBV18 to TRBJ2-2, with D hard to call. Germline assignment: CDR1 KGHSH and CDR2 LQKENI. The germline V and J ends were trimmed by 6 bases and 5 bases, with 10 bases remaining between them. The CDR3 is made up of 13 amino acids.

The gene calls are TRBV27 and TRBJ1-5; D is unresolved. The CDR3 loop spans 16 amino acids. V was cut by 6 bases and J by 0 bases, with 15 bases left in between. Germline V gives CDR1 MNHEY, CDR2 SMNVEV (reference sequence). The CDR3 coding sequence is TGTGCCAGCAGCACCTCGGGATCTTATAGCAATCAGCCCCAGCATTTT. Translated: CASSTSGSYSNQPQHF.

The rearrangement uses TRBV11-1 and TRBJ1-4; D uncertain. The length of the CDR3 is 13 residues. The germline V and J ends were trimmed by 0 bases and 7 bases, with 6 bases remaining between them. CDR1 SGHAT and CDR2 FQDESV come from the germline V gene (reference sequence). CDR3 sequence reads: CASSLADGEKLFF. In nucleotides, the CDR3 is TGTGCCAGCAGCTTAGCCGACGGTGAAAAACTGTTTTTT.